The 25 T cell receptor beta chains below all came from one sample that was sequenced in a study of blood T cells in healthy people across ages. A sample-barcoded 5' primer and a J-beta primer mix were used in a second PCR of roughly 7 to 11 cycles. TCRdb ran MiXCR on the 5' RACE reads and lists one entry per CDR3 protein. The data show 650,000 to 800,000 distinct CDR3 sequences, under 45% seen once. Sequencing used blood. These receptors originate from a man between 60 and 75 years old in good health.

This chain connects TRBV20-1 to TRBJ2-7; tentatively, D is TRBD1 (5 bases). The germline gives CDR1 DFQATT, CDR2 SNEGSKA (reference sequence). V was pared by 1 base and J by 2 bases, with 12 bases between. This CDR3 region has 14 residues. CDR3 loop: CSARAPHRTYEQYF. CDR3 bases: TGCAGTGCTAGAGCCCCCCACAGGACCTACGAGCAGTACTTC.

CDR3 DNA sequence: TGTGCCAGCAGCCAGGGACAGGGTTTGAACGAGCAGTACTTC. Amino acids: CASSQGQGLNEQYF. This chain connects TRBV5-8 to TRBJ2-7, with 9 bases matching TRBD1. Germline V gene lookup returns CDR1 SGHTS and CDR2 YDEGEE. The length of the CDR3 is 14 residues. The ends lost 4 bases at V and 5 bases at J; junction bases unmatched: 7.

The chain is built from TRBV6-1 and TRBJ2-7; D is uncertain. Trimming stripped 4 bases from V and 0 bases from J, with 10 bases between. The CDR3 has 14 residues. CDR1 is MNHNS and CDR2 is SASEGT in the germline V gene. The CDR3 sequence: CASSGSHSSYEQYF. The CDR3 DNA sequence: TGTGCCAGCAGTGGCAGTCATAGCTCCTACGAGCAGTACTTC.

The gene calls are TRBV7-3 and TRBJ2-1, with 9 bases that match TRBD1. The CDR3 has 13 amino acids. Germline-derived CDR1 and CDR2 are SGHTA and FQGTGA. Unmatched junction bases numbered 6, after V lost 5 bases and J lost 10 bases. The CDR3 reads CASSATGGQEQFF. The CDR3, as DNA: TGTGCCAGCAGCGCCACAGGGGGCCAGGAGCAGTTCTTC.

The chain is built from TRBV11-2 and TRBJ2-7, with 7 positions matching TRBD2. Germline values: CDR1 SGHAT, CDR2 FQNNGV. The CDR3 extends over 14 amino acids. V shed 1 base, J shed 6 bases, and the junction held 6 bases outside the gene matches. As DNA, the CDR3 is TGTGCCAGCAGCTTAGCCGCGGGGGTCTCCGAGCAGTACTTC. It translates to CASSLAAGVSEQYF.

This clonotype was seen a handful of times. V gene TRBV6-2 or TRBV6-3 combines with J gene TRBJ1-2; 9 bases map to TRBD1. With V trimmed by 8 bases and J by 8 bases, 15 bases remained unmatched. Germline-derived CDR1 and CDR2 are MNHEY and SVGEGT. This CDR3 region has 15 residues. The CDR3 DNA is TGTGCCAGCCATTCCGAGGGACAGGGAAGACGGGGCTACACCTTC. Translation gives CASHSEGQGRRGYTF.

For the CDR3, the DNA is TGTGCCAGCAGTAAATCTATAGCCAAAAACATTCAGTACTTC. Its translation: CASSKSIAKNIQYF. V and J are TRBV28 and TRBJ2-4; D remains ambiguous. Germline CDR1 MDHEN, CDR2 SYDVKM. CDR3 length: 14 residues. Between the trimmed V and J ends, which lost 5 bases and 0 bases, there was a span of 8 bases.

This clonotype showed up just a few times. The gene calls are TRBV6-2 or TRBV6-3 and TRBJ1-6; 8 bases fit TRBD1. This CDR3 region has 15 residues. The germline gives CDR1 MNHEY, CDR2 SVGEGT. J lost 6 bases, V lost 6 bases, and 7 bases had no gene match. The DNA of the CDR3 is TGTGCCAGCAGACCTCAGACAGGGGCTAATTCACCCCTCCACTTT. Translating it yields CASRPQTGANSPLHF.

This clonotype was observed a few times. The chain has TRBV24-1 and TRBJ1-2; no definite D call. V was shortened by 4 bases and J by 5 bases, with 7 bases between the two germline ends. This CDR3 has 12 amino acids. Germline V lookup: CDR1 KGHDR, CDR2 SFDVKD. CDR3 DNA sequence: TGTGCCACCAGTGACGACGGATATGGCTACACCTTC. Amino acids: CATSDDGYGYTF.

This chain connects TRBV12-3 or TRBV12-4 to TRBJ1-1; D is undetermined. There are 14 residues in the CDR3. V was shortened by 4 bases and J by 0 bases, with 9 bases between the two germline ends. This CDR3 is CASSSGWLNTEAFF. CDR3 DNA sequence: TGTGCCAGCAGTTCCGGGTGGTTGAACACTGAAGCTTTCTTT.

The chain combines TRBV11-3 with TRBJ1-1; D remains ambiguous. The CDR3 spans 13 residues. The V and J ends lost 5 bases and 4 bases respectively, with 11 bases between them. Germline-derived CDR1 and CDR2 are SGHNT and YENEEA. CDR3 in amino acids: CASSRRAGTEAFF. CDR3 DNA: TGTGCCAGCAGCCGTCGGGCGGGCACTGAAGCTTTCTTT.

This clonotype was seen just once. The rearrangement joins TRBV7-9 to TRBJ1-1; TRBD1 is a possible D gene (6 bases). The CDR3 contains 14 residues. Trimming shortened V by 5 bases and J by 6 bases, and 16 bases separated the two germline ends. Per the germline V gene, CDR1 is SEHNR and CDR2 is FQNEAQ (reference sequence). CDR3 sequence: CASSPVPGHAEAFF. The CDR3 DNA reads as TGTGCCAGCAGCCCAGTCCCGGGACATGCTGAAGCTTTCTTT.

A single count supports this clonotype. The CDR3 spells CASSESEGLDTQYF. In nucleotides, the CDR3 is TGTGCCAGCTCCGAATCGGAAGGTTTAGATACGCAGTATTTT. The rearrangement links TRBV9 to TRBJ2-3; D unresolved. V was shortened by 7 bases and J by 5 bases, with 17 bases between the two germline ends. CDR3 length equals 14 residues. Germline assignment: CDR1 SGDLS and CDR2 YYNGEE.

This clonotype was found a few times. V gene TRBV6-2 or TRBV6-3 combines with J gene TRBJ2-4, with D uncertain. This CDR3 comprises 14 residues. V lost 0 bases and J lost 8, with 11 bases in between. The germline V gene has CDR1 MNHEY and CDR2 SVGEGT. The CDR3 is CASSYSLERYIQYF. As DNA, the CDR3 is TGTGCCAGCAGTTACTCCCTCGAACGGTACATTCAGTACTTC.

The gene calls are TRBV5-1 and TRBJ2-3; 8 bases are shared with TRBD2. Germline V gives CDR1 SGHRS, CDR2 YFSETQ. J was trimmed by 5 bases and V by 0 bases; bases with no gene match: 8. The CDR3 runs to 16 residues. This CDR3 is CASSLGPGLEQDTQYF. CDR3 DNA: TGCGCCAGCAGCTTGGGACCGGGACTAGAGCAAGATACGCAGTATTTT.

This clonotype was seen many times. V and J are TRBV5-6 and TRBJ2-1; D might be TRBD2 (5 bases). The CDR3 length is 13 residues. The V gene lost 0 bases and the J gene lost 10 bases, with 11 bases spanning the gap. Germline loops: CDR1 SGHDT, CDR2 YYEEEE. Here the CDR3 reads CASSLAEGEEQFF. The CDR3 DNA follows: TGTGCCAGCAGCTTGGCCGAGGGTGAAGAGCAGTTCTTC.

This chain connects TRBV5-5 to TRBJ2-3; D may be TRBD1 (7 bases). Germline lookup yields CDR1 SGHKS and CDR2 YYEKEE (reference sequence). This CDR3 spans 13 amino acids. The V end was cut by 6 bases, the J end by 3 bases, with 11 bases between. The CDR3 sequence is CASTRGETDTQYF. CDR3 coding DNA: TGTGCCAGCACCAGGGGGGAGACAGATACGCAGTATTTT.

CDR3 sequence reads: CSASGGVWTDTQYF. The CDR3 DNA follows: TGCAGTGCTAGCGGGGGAGTCTGGACAGATACGCAGTATTTT. The rearrangement joins TRBV20-1 to TRBJ2-3; weak D call: TRBD2 (6 bases). Trimming took off 3 bases at V and 3 bases at J, with 13 bases between the two ends. Germline V gene data show CDR1 as DFQATT and CDR2 as SNEGSKA (reference sequence). CDR3 length: 14 residues.

The rearrangement joins TRBV4-2 to TRBJ1-2; 7 bases fit TRBD1. The V gene end was trimmed by 3 bases and the J gene end by 4 bases; junction bases not matched to a gene: 23. The CDR3 spans 20 residues. Germline CDR1 reads LGHNA; CDR2 reads YNFKEQ. CDR3 coding DNA: TGTGCCAGCAGCCAGCGCCCAGGACAGGTCGGAGTCTTCGGGTCCTATGGCTACACCTTC. Encoded protein: CASSQRPGQVGVFGSYGYTF.

The rearrangement links TRBV7-9 to TRBJ1-6; the match to TRBD1 covers 7 bases. The CDR3 totals 16 residues. Germline V CDR1 and CDR2: SEHNR, FQNEAQ (reference sequence). Trimming removed 5 bases from V and 0 bases from J; junction bases left unmatched: 4. In nucleotides, the CDR3 is TGTGCCAGCAGCCCGGGGACAGACTCCTATAATTCACCCCTCCACTTT. This translates into CASSPGTDSYNSPLHF.

The sample holds a few counts of this clonotype. The chain combines TRBV13 with TRBJ2-7, with TRBD2 matching 7 bases. The J segment lost 4 bases and the V segment lost 2 bases, leaving 8 bases of the junction unmatched. CDR3 length: 15 residues. Germline CDR1 reads PRHDT; CDR2 reads FYEKMQ (reference sequence). The CDR3 nucleotides are TGTGCCAGCAGCTTAAAGTCTCGCGGGGGATACGAGCAGTACTTC. Translation gives CASSLKSRGGYEQYF.

In this sample, this clonotype turned up many times. The chain is built from TRBV14 and TRBJ2-3; unclear D gene. Deletions cut 3 bases from V and 5 bases from J, with 9 bases between. Germline lookup yields CDR1 SGHDN and CDR2 FVKESK. This CDR3 region has 13 residues. The CDR3 DNA sequence: TGTGCCAGCAGCCACCCCTTTGGAGATACGCAGTATTTT. It encodes CASSHPFGDTQYF.

The chain links TRBV6-4 to TRBJ2-1; a possible D gene is TRBD1 (5 bases). V was clipped by 6 bases and J by 7 bases, with 16 bases between them. The CDR3 consists of 14 residues. Looked up from germline, CDR1 is MRHNA and CDR2 is SNTAGT. This CDR3 is CASRDKASANEQFF. For the CDR3, the DNA is TGTGCCAGCAGGGACAAGGCCAGCGCGAATGAGCAGTTCTTC.

This clonotype was found a few times. DNA for the CDR3: TGTGCCAGCAGGGGGGGGAGCTCCTATAATTCACCCCTCCACTTT. It specifies CASRGGSSYNSPLHF. The rearrangement links TRBV9 to TRBJ1-6, with D maybe TRBD1 (5 bases). Germline loops: CDR1 SGDLS, CDR2 YYNGEE. Trimming left V 5 bases short and J 0 bases short, with 9 bases between. CDR3 length: 15 residues.

The CDR3 nucleotides are TGTGCCACCGCAAAGGATGCCGACGAGCAGTACTTC. It specifies CATAKDADEQYF. The V gene is TRBV7-2, the J gene TRBJ2-7; D gene unclear. Trimming stripped 10 bases from V and 5 bases from J, with 15 bases between. This CDR3 has 12 amino acids. CDR1 is SGHTA, CDR2 FQGNSA, per germline.